Here is one T cell receptor (beta chain) with its context. The CDR3 sequence is 13 residues long. The V end lost 0 bases, the J end lost 7 bases, and 4 bases lay between the germline ends. From germline, CDR1 is LGHNA and CDR2 YSLEER. Sequencing used immunoSEQ multiplex PCR; TCRdb keeps in-frame clones, though not all of them. The top ten clones hold roughly 1.9% of a sample with around 71,000 clones, around nine tenths of them seen once. The data belong to a study of blood T cell repertoires in COVID-19. Whole-study context: Nucleic acid was either cDNA or gDNA, and it came from T cells, B-cell-depleted T cells, or PBMCs.

Sequenced material: peripheral blood. This sequence was found in a woman aged 55-69 years with acute or convalescent COVID-19. V is TRBV4-3 and J is TRBJ1-6; D is ambiguous. CDR3 coding DNA: TGCGCCAGCAGCCAAGATCTAAATTCACCCCTCCACTTT. It codes for CASSQDLNSPLHF.